This TCR beta chain is from a study of cytomegalovirus exposure and HLA in healthy donors listed by TCRdb under 2017. The study in broad terms: An earlier analysis of about 530 of the donors reported 276 Gb of sequence data and 117 million unique TCR beta sequences obtained from around 180 million T cells. An early release covering around 630 HLA-typed donors comprised about 290 gigabases of sequencing data and roughly 86 million unique TCR sequences. Of the 350 to 450 genotyped donors, more than 75% were placed in the genetic ancestry cluster associated with self-reported Caucasian donors. The study aimed to test whether signatures of past pathogen exposure could be identified by cataloging public T cell receptors. Using immunosequencing, the study profiled T cell repertoires from 500 to 800 subjects and related those repertoires to cytomegalovirus serostatus. In addition to the first cohort of 650 to 750 subjects, a separate validation cohort of approximately 110 different subjects was used. The study combined high-throughput TCR immunosequencing, statistical association of individual TCRs with disease status, and machine learning to predict cytomegalovirus infection status. A later analysis re-analyzed previously published TCR beta repertoires from 550 to 700 donors and added high-resolution HLA genotyping to study TCR occurrence patterns. Rather than using new phenotypic data, the later analysis identified candidate immune exposures from TCR beta sequences and from how often those sequences occurred across donors. An earlier analysis of roughly 600 of the donors used high-throughput TCR beta sequencing to judge whether each TCR beta V gene segment behaved as functional or pseudogenic. Donor age, sex, ethnicity and CMV serostatus were collected together with the repertoire data. Genome-wide SNP genotypes for about 60% of the roughly 670 donors were used in a later genetic analysis, which treated that subset as a discovery cohort. Every repertoire in the discovery cohort had been generated on one and the same sequencing platform. Both class I and class II loci were covered by HLA typing, at four-digit resolution. Typing coverage varied by locus: about 629-640 donors for A, B, C, DRB1 and DQB1; 522 for DQA1; over 600 for DPA1; roughly 450 for DPB1. Several DR-DQ haplotypes were treated as single units for association and clustering because of strong linkage in the cohort. Among some 410 genotyped donors of the cohort, an average of approximately 230,000 unique TCR beta nucleotide sequences were sequenced per donor, around 20% of them non-productive.

The paper as a whole reports these results and caveats: Several of the top co-occurrence clusters appeared to be linked to parvovirus B19, influenza, CMV and Epstein-Barr virus, according to a later analysis. V-gene and J-gene trimming of TCR beta chains was associated with a missense DCLRE1C variant in a later genetic analysis, and the association was replicated in an independent cohort. At a false discovery rate of 0.05, a later analysis linked some 17,000 TCR beta sequences to specific HLA alleles. HLA typing was unavailable for some donors at each locus, so association tests used only the typed subset. Across donors, most TCR sequences were observed very rarely, whereas some public TCRs were present in many individuals. A further reported finding was that TCR beta sequences accurately predicted the HLA-A and HLA-B alleles for most subjects in the first cohort. A later genetic analysis reported fewer N-insertions in productive TCRs among donors in an Asian-associated ancestry cluster than the 666-donor mean. A cluster of highly shared sequence variants was judged likely to represent a technical artifact of the sequencing pipeline. The study gave a list of some 150 TCR beta chains associated with cytomegalovirus. Compared with equally common non-associated chains, HLA-associated TCR beta chains in a later analysis were more clonally expanded and had lower generation probabilities. An earlier analysis of approximately 570 of the donors showed that most TCR beta V segments appeared in productive rearrangements either about 87% or about 30% of the time, which broadly matched IMGT annotations. The earlier analysis of 587 of the donors excluded roughly 17 rarely observed V segments, including chromosome 9 orphons, because counts were too low. The authors suggested that the approach could potentially be extended to other disease states and immunological phenotypes. Sequencing depth was assumed to be roughly uniform across donors in the presence/absence analyses, though that assumption may not hold. Linkage disequilibrium might explain the correlated functional status among segregating V segments, but an unknown experimental factor could not be ruled out. In a later analysis, most CMV-associated TCR beta chains were found to appear HLA-restricted, with HLA associations seemingly driven largely by CMV exposure. This cohort had only TCR beta chains sequenced, and the lack of alpha or paired-chain data limited which features could be detected. In both the original and validation cohorts, the classifier was reported to diagnose cytomegalovirus status with high specificity and sensitivity. The 87-base-pair reads could not distinguish some IMGT-functional V segments, including TRBV6-2 and TRBV6-3, so those segments were excluded. The only immune exposure information available for the cohort was CMV serostatus. Assigning TCR associations to individual alleles was difficult when HLA alleles, especially DR and DQ, strongly co-occurred. A later analysis found that TCR association rates varied across HLA loci, with DRB1 alleles showing the most associated TCRs and HLA-C alleles the fewest. A few of the identified cytomegalovirus-associated TCR beta chains were confirmed in vitro to be specific for cytomegalovirus antigens.

This clone has more than one count but fewer than ten. Its antigen has not been determined. No base quality values were provided; no much bigger clone lies one nucleotide off. Clipping removes 8 bases from V and 0 bases from J, with 9 as the unmatched junction base count. From its cysteine to its phenylalanine, the CDR3 spans 17 amino acids. Only the CDR3 region is kept as DNA, spanning 51 bases read in frame from base 1. From a lookup of the germline V gene, CDR1 and CDR2 are SNHLY and FYNNEI. Library prep was done by the immunoSEQ multiplex PCR assay. For the multiplex PCR, a mixture combining 60 forward primers for TCR Vbeta segments and 13 reverse primers for TCR Jbeta segments was used. The CDR3 region of rearranged TCR beta genes was amplified from genomic DNA by a multiplex PCR assay. On the Illumina HiSeq System, the amplified TCR beta libraries were sequenced as 87-base-pair reads. In the source study's methods: In a later analysis, approximately 74 million unique TCR beta chains were counted across the 500 to 700 repertoires, and around 10 million of these chains were shared by at least two donors. Raw reads were error-corrected and collapsed into unique sequences by a nearest-neighbor algorithm in which closely related sequences were merged to remove PCR and sequencing errors. V, D and J gene segments were assigned by aligning CDR3 sequences to IMGT reference sequences. Each retained sequence needed at least a six-nucleotide match to both a V gene segment and a J gene segment. A rearrangement counted as productive if the CDR3 had no stop codons and remained in frame with V and J, and every other rearrangement counted as non-productive. CDR3 was defined by IMGT convention, running from the second conserved V-encoded cysteine to the conserved J-encoded phenylalanine. The earlier analysis of a few hundred of the donors excluded sequences that lacked an unambiguous match to a single V gene segment. In an earlier analysis of several hundred of the donors, V segments were called functional above 56.7% productive rearrangements and were called segregating when the between-donor standard deviation exceeded 5%. A statistical classification framework was developed to diagnose cytomegalovirus status using the catalog of TCR beta chain sequences. In a later analysis, TCR nucleotide sequences were compared against IMGT/GENE-DB human TR gene sequences so that V and J genes could be assigned. Using the TCRdist pipeline, a later analysis assigned CDR3 sequences along with most-parsimonious VDJ recombination scenarios. In a later analysis, each TCR beta chain was defined by its CDR3 amino acid sequence together with its V-gene family, and reads lacking a unique V-gene family were excluded. In a later analysis, several hundred highly shared, low-generation-probability nucleotide sequences were removed to address suspected cross-contamination and a sequencing artifact. For each public chain, a later analysis derived a clonal expansion index from normalized ranks of inferred template counts within each repertoire. In a later analysis, generation probabilities were computed with a VDJ recombination model fitted to out-of-frame rearrangements, and the resulting probabilities were checked against IGoR. Hypergeometric tests were used in a later analysis to score TCR-TCR, TCR-HLA and TCR-CMV co-occurrence, with a repertoire-size bias correction applied to the TCR pairs. To estimate false discovery rates, a later analysis permuted the HLA or CMV assignments 20 times. In a later analysis, co-occurring TCRs were grouped using DBSCAN, and TCRdist sequence similarity was added for clustering within HLA-allele-positive subsets. Co-occurrence clustering excluded repertoires with fewer than 30,000 or more than 120,000 public chains, plus five with anomalous nucleotide sharing. The immuneACCESS repertoire file appears here via TCRdb, limited to in-frame rearrangements. These files lack a portion of the clones; in checked studies, under half of the deficit traces to unresolved V genes, and the cause of the others is not known. The V and J calls and the clone size are those of that table, but D and trimming were determined from the DNA. The sample includes about 170,000 clones, with about three quarters observed a single time. The ten largest clones take up around 0.97% of the sample.

The cohort was made up of 650 to 700 healthy bone marrow donors. All cohort members were sampled while nominally healthy, although unrecorded immune exposures were likely present. The donor tested CMV seropositive, placing the donor among the 289 seropositive members of the cohort. Each donor provided a peripheral blood sample, and peripheral blood mononuclear cells were used for TCR beta sequencing. The Qiagen DNeasy Blood Extraction Kit was used to extract genomic DNA from the blood cell samples. The chain employs TRBV2 and TRBJ2-1; 11 bases in between match TRBD2. The receptor's source is a woman between 45 and 65 years old in good health and CMV-seropositive. Material for sequencing was PBMCs. The CDR3 loop reads CASGGLAARSSYNEQFF. The bases are TGTGCCAGCGGGGGACTAGCGGCCAGGAGCTCCTACAATGAGCAGTTCTTC.